The clone carrying this T cell receptor beta chain came up many times. The antigen remains unidentified. These data belong to a study of T cells in Graves' hyperthyroidism and ophthalmopathy. General study points: A model of 13 V-J features distinguished ophthalmopathy from stable hyperthyroidism. Median prediction lead before ophthalmopathy onset was 6.5 months with the model. In the blood, most expanded thyroid clonotypes above 0.001 appeared as well.

The CDR3 is 15 amino acids. V was clipped by 3 bases and J by 2 bases; unmatched bases: 5. Per germline, CDR1 KGHSH and CDR2 LQKENI. Authors of the study amplified TCR beta CDR3 regions from RNA transcripts. The TCR CDR3 was amplified in a first-round RT-PCR using the HTBI primer set. MiXCR, applied by TCRdb to the multiplex PCR reads, yields one record per CDR3 protein. The sample gives about 690,000 distinct CDR3 sequences, roughly 17% of which show up once; less than 20% is in the top ten. Criteria for exclusion of patients were uncontrolled infection, other autoimmune disease, pregnancy or lactation.

The chain recombines TRBV18 with TRBJ2-5; 8 nucleotides agree with TRBD1. Material for sequencing was blood. The receptor comes from a man aged 50 to 60 with Graves' hyperthyroidism. The CDR3 loop is CASSPQQGGQETQYF. The CDR3 DNA reads TGTGCCAGCTCACCGCAACAGGGGGGACAAGAGACCCAGTACTTC.